This note documents a single T cell receptor beta chain sequence. This record comes from a study of blood T cell repertoires in COVID-19. Study-level information: Donors in the United States, Italy and Spain gave samples during acute or convalescent COVID-19.

Per the germline V gene, CDR1 is SGHVS and CDR2 is FNYEAQ. The V gene lost 5 bases and the J gene lost 2 bases, with 10 bases spanning the gap. The CDR3 covers 14 residues. Some clones are missing from TCRdb's copy, which holds only in-frame ones; the method was immunoSEQ multiplex PCR. The repertoire holds around 31,000 clones, more than 80% seen once, with about 0.55% in the top ten. The sequence came from a middle-aged woman with active or convalescent COVID-19. V and J are TRBV7-6 and TRBJ1-5; D gene uncertain. The material sequenced was peripheral blood. The CDR3 DNA reads as TGTGCCAGCAGCCCACTCGATGGCAATCAGCCCCAGCATTTT. Amino acids: CASSPLDGNQPQHF.